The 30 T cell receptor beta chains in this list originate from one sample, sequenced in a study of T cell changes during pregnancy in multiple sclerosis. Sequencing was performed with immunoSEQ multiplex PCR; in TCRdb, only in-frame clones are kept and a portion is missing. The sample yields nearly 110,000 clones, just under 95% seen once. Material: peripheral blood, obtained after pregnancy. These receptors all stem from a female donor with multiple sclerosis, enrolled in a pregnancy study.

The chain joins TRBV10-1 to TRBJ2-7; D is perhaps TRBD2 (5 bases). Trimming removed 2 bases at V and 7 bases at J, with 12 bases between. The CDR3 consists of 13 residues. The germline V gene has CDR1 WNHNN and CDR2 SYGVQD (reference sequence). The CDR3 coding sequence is TGCGCCAGCAGTGAGGCTGCCCGCGGGGAGCAGTACTTC. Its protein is CASSEAARGEQYF.

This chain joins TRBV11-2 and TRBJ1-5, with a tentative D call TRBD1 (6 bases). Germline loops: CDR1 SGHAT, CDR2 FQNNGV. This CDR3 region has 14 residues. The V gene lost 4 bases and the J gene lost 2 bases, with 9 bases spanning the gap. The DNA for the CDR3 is TGTGCCAGCAGCTCTAACAGGGGCAATCAGCCCCAGCATTTT. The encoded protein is CASSSNRGNQPQHF.

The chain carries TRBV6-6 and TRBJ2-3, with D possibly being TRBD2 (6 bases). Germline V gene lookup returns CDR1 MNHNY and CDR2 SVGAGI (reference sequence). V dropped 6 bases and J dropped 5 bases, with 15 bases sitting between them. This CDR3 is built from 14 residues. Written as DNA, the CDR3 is TGTGCCAGCAGACCGCCCGGAGGGAGAGATACGCAGTATTTT. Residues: CASRPPGGRDTQYF.

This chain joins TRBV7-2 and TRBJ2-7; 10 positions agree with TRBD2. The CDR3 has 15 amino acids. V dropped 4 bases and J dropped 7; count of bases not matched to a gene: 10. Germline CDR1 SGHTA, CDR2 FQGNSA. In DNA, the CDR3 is TGTGCCAGCAGCTCAACAGCGGGAGGGAGGCGGGAGCAGTACTTC. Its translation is CASSSTAGGRREQYF.

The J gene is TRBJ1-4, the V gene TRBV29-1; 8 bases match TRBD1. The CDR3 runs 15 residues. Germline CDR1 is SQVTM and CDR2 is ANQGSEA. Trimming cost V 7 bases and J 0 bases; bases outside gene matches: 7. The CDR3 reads CSAKAGGTTNEKLFF. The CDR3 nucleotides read TGCAGCGCCAAGGCAGGGGGCACAACTAATGAAAAACTGTTTTTT.

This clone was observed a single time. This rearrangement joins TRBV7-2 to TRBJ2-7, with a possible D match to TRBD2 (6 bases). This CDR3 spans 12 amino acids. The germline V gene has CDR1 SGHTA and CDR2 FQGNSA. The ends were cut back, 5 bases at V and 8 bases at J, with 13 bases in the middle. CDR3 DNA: TGTGCCAGCAGCGTTTGGGGGGAACAGCAGTACTTC. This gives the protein CASSVWGEQQYF.

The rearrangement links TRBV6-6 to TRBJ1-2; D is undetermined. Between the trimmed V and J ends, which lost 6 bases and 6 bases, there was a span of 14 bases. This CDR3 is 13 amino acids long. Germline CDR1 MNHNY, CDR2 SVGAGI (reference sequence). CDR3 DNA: TGTGCCAGCAGGCAGCGGGAGGGTGATGGCTACACCTTC. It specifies CASRQREGDGYTF.

The CDR3: CSVAGLAGVYEQYF. The DNA for the CDR3 is TGCAGCGTTGCGGGACTAGCGGGAGTCTACGAGCAGTACTTC. The chain recombines TRBV29-1 with TRBJ2-7; 14 bases line up with TRBD2. This CDR3 region has 14 residues. V shed 4 bases, J shed 3 bases, and the junction held 2 bases outside the gene matches. The germline CDR1 and CDR2 sequences are SQVTM and ANQGSEA.

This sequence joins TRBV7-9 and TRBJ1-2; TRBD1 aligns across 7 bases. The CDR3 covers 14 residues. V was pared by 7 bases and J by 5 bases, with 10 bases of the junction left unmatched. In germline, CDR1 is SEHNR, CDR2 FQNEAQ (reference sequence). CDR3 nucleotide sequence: TGTGCCAGCACACGGGACAGCTTAGGGTATGGCTACACCTTC. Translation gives CASTRDSLGYGYTF.

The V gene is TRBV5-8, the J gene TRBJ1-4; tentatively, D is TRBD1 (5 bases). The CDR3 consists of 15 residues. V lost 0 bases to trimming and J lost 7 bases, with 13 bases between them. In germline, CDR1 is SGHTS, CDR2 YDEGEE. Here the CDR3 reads CASSLEGHPPEKLFF. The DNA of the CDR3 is TGTGCCAGCAGCTTGGAGGGGCACCCACCTGAAAAACTGTTTTTT. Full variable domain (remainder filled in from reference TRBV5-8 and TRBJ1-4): EAGVTQSPTHLIKTRGQQATLRCSPISGHTSVYWYQQALGLGLQFLLWYDEGEERNRGNFPPRFSGRQFPNYSSELNVNALELEDSALYLCASSLEGHPPEKLFFGSGTQLSVL.

CDR3 in DNA: TGCAGTGCTCGTCGGGGAAGTGAGCAGTTCTTC. Its translation is CSARRGSEQFF. The chain has TRBV20-1 and TRBJ2-1; a possible D gene is TRBD2 (5 bases). Germline V gene sequence: CDR1 DFQATT, CDR2 SNEGSKA (reference sequence). With 5 bases removed from V and 9 bases from J, the gap between germline ends came to 11 bases. This CDR3 is built from 11 residues.

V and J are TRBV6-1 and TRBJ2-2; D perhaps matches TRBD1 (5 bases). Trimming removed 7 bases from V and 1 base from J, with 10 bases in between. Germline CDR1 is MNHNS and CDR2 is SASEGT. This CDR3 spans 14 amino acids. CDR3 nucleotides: TGTGCCAGCACGACAGTTTTGAACACCGGGGAGCTGTTTTTT. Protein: CASTTVLNTGELFF.

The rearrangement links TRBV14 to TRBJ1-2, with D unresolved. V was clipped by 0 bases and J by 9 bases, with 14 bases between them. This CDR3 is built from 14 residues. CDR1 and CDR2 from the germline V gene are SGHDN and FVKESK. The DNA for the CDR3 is TGTGCCAGCAGCCAAGATATACCGCCCGGTAGCTACACCTTC. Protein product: CASSQDIPPGSYTF.

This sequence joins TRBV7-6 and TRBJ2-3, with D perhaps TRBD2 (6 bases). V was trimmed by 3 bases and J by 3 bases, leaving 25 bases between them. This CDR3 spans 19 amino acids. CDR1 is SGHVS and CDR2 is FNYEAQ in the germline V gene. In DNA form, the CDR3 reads TGTGCCAGCAGCTTCAGGCCGGGAACGACGGCGGGGTCAACAGATACGCAGTATTTT. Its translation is CASSFRPGTTAGSTDTQYF. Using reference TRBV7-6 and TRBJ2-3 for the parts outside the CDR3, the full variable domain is GAGVSQSPRYKVTKRGQDVALRCDPISGHVSLYWYRQALGQGPEFLTYFNYEAQQDKSGLPNDRFSAERPEGSISTLTIQRTEQRDSAMYRCASSFRPGTTAGSTDTQYFGPGTRLTVL.

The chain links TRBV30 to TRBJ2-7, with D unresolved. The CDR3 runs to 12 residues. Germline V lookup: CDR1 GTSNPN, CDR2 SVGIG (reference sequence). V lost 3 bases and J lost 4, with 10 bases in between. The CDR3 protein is CAWSLVRYEQYF. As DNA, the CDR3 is TGTGCCTGGAGCCTCGTTCGGTACGAGCAGTACTTC.

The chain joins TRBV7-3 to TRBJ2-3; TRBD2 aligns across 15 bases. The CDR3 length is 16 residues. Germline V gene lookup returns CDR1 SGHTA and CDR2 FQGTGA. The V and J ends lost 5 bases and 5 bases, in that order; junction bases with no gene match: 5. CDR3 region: CASSAGLAGGLDTQYF. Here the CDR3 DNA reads TGTGCCAGCAGCGCCGGACTAGCGGGGGGGTTAGATACGCAGTATTTT.

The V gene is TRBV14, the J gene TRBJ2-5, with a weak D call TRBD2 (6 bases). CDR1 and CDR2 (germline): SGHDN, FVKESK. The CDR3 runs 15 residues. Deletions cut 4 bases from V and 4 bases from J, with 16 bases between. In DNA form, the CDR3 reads TGTGCCAGCAGCCTACAAAAGGGAGGAATAGAGACCCAGTACTTC. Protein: CASSLQKGGIETQYF. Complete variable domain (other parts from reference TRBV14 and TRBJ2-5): EAGVTQFPSHSVIEKGQTVTLRCDPISGHDNLYWYRRVMGKEIKFLLHFVKESKQDESGMPNNRFLAERTGGTYSTLKVQPAELEDSGVYFCASSLQKGGIETQYFGPGTRLLVL.

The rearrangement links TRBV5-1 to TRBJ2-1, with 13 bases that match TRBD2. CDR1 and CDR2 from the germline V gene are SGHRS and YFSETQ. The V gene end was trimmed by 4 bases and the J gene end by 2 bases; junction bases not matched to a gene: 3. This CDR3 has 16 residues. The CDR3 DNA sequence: TGCGCCAGCAGCGCAGGGACTAGCGGGACCTACAATGAGCAGTTCTTC. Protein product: CASSAGTSGTYNEQFF.

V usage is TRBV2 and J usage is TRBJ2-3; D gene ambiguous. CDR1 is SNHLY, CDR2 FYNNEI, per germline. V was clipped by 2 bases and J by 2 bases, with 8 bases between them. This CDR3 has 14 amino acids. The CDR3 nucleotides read TGTGCCAGCAGTGAACGCGCGAACACAGATACGCAGTATTTT. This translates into CASSERANTDTQYF.

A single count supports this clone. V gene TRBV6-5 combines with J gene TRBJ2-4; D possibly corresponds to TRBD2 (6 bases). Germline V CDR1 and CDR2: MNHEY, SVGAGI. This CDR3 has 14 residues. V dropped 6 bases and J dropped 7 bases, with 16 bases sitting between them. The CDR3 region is CASRLTTSGNIQYF. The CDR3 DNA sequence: TGTGCCAGCAGACTGACTACGAGCGGGAACATTCAGTACTTC.

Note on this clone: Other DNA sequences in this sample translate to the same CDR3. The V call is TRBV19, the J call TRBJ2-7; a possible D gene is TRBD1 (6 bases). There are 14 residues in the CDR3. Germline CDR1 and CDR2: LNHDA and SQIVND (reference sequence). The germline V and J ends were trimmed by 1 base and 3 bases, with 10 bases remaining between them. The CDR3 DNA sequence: TGTGCCAGTAGTATAGGCAGGGGAGTCTACGAGCAGTACTTC. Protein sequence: CASSIGRGVYEQYF.

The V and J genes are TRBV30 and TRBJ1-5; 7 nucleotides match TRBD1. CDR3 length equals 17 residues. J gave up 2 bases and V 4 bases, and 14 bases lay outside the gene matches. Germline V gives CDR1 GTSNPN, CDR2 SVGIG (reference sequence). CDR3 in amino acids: CAWTPGQGVVGNQPQHF. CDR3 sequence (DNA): TGTGCCTGGACCCCCGGGCAGGGGGTCGTCGGCAATCAGCCCCAGCATTTT.

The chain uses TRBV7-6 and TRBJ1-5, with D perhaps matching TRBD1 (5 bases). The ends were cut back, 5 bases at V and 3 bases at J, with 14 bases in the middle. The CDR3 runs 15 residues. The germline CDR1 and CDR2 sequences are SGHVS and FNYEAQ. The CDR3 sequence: CASSLSPGFNQPQHF. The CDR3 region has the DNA TGTGCCAGCAGCCTAAGTCCAGGGTTCAATCAGCCCCAGCATTTT.

The CDR3 reads CSVPVFAEAFF. CDR3 bases: TGCAGCGTCCCCGTTTTCGCTGAAGCTTTCTTT. The gene calls are TRBV29-1 and TRBJ1-1; D is unresolved. The CDR3 runs to 11 residues. Deletions cut 6 bases from V and 6 bases from J, with 11 bases between. Germline loops: CDR1 SQVTM, CDR2 ANQGSEA. Using reference TRBV29-1 and TRBJ1-1 for the parts outside the CDR3, the full variable domain is SAVISQKPSRDICQRGTSLTIQCQVDSQVTMMFWYRQQPGQSLTLIATANQGSEATYESGFVIDKFPISRPNLTFSTLTVSNMSPEDSSIYLCSVPVFAEAFFGQGTRLTVV.

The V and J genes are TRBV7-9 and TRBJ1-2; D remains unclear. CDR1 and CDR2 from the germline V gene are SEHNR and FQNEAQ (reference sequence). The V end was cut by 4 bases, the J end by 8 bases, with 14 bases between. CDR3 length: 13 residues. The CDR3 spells CASSWEGGAGYTF. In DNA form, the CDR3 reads TGTGCCAGCAGCTGGGAGGGCGGAGCAGGCTACACCTTC.

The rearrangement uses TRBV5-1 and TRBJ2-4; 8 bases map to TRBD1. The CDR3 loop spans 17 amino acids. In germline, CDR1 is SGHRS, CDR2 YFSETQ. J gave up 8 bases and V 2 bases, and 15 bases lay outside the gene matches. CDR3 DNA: TGCGCCAGCAGCTTCCTCAAAGGGACAGGCCGGCGGGACATTCAGTACTTC. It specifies CASSFLKGTGRRDIQYF.

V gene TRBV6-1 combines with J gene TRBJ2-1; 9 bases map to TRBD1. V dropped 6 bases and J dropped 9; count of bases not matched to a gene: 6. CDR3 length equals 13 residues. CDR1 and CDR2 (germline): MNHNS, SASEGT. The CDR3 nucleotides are TGTGCCAGCAGGGCACAGGGGGCAGGTGAGCAGTTCTTC. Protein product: CASRAQGAGEQFF.

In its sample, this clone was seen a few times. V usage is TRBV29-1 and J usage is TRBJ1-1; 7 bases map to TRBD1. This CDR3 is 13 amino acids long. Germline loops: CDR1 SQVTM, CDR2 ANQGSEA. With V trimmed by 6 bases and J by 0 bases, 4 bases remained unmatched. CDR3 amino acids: CSVRTGLNTEAFF. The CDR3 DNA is TGCAGCGTGAGGACAGGCCTGAACACTGAAGCTTTCTTT.

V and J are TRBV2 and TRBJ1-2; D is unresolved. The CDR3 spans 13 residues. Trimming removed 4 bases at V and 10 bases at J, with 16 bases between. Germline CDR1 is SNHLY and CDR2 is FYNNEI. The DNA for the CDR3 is TGTGCCAGCAGTGCCGGGTCACTCCAACACTACACCTTC. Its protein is CASSAGSLQHYTF.

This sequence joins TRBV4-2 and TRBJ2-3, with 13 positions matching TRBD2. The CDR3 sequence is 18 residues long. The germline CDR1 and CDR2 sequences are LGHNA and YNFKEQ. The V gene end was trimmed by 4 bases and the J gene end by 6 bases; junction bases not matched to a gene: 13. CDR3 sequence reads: CASSPLKRGLAGADTQYF. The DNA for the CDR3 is TGTGCCAGCAGCCCCCTTAAGCGAGGACTAGCGGGAGCCGATACGCAGTATTTT.